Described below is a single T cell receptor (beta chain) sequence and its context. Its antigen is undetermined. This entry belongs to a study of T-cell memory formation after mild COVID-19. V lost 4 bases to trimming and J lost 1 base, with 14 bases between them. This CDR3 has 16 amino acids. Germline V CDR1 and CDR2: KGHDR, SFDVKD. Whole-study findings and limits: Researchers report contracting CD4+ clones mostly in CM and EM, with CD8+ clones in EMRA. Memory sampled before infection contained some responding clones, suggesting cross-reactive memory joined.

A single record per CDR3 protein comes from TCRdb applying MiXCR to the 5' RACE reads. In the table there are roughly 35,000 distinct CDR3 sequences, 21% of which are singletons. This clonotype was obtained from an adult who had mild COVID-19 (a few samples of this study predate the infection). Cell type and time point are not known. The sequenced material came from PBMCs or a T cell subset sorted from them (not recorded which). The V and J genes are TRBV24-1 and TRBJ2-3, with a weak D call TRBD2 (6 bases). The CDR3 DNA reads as TGTGCCACCAGTGACAAGGCGGGGCGCGGCACAGATACGCAGTATTTT. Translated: CATSDKAGRGTDTQYF.